Listed below are T cell receptor beta chains from one sample, sequenced in a study of response to subunit inactivated influenza vaccine. Each CDR3 protein is one row after TCRdb ran MiXCR on the RT-PCR reads. The table has about 530,000 distinct CDR3 sequences, around 13% seen once. Specimen: PBMCs from blood, collected 40 to 50 days after vaccination. Every receptor here comes from a man aged 45-65 years who received an inactivated influenza vaccine. Both conserved end residues are part of each CDR3. A D gene is named only where the DNA matches it firmly. Clone size, where shown, is once, few, many, or a class for clones that have expanded.

D gene | J gene | V gene | CDR3 length | clone size | CDR3 DNA | CDR3 protein
NA | TRBJ2-3 | TRBV20-1 | 14 | few | TGCAGTGCGGACCTAGCGTCTAGCACAGATACGCAGTATTTT | CSADLASSTDTQYF
NA | TRBJ2-2 | TRBV10-3 | 15 | few | TGTGCCATCAGTGGGGTAGCGTCGAACACCGGGGAGCTGTTTTTT | CAISGVASNTGELFF
TRBD2 | TRBJ2-1 | TRBV28 | 18 | NA | TGTGCCAGCAGTTTACTTGGACTAGCGGGACTATCCTACAATGAGCAGTTCTTC | CASSLLGLAGLSYNEQFF
NA | TRBJ2-2 | TRBV10-3 | 15 | NA | TGTGCCATCAGGCGTGGGGGGACGAACACCGGGGAGCTGTTTTTT | CAIRRGGTNTGELFF
NA | TRBJ1-5 | TRBV24-1 | 15 | many | TGTGCCACCAGTGATCCCCTCCGGCAAGATGAGCCCCAGCATTTT | CATSDPLRQDEPQHF
NA | TRBJ2-7 | TRBV4-1 | 15 | few | TGCGCCAGCAGCCAAGTTCTCAGTCCCACCTACGAGCAGTACTTC | CASSQVLSPTYEQYF
TRBD2 | TRBJ2-3 | TRBV20-1 | 16 | few | TGCAGTGCTAGAGGCCAGCGGGGATCTAGCACAGATACGCAGTATTTT | CSARGQRGSSTDTQYF
TRBD1 | TRBJ2-7 | TRBV3-1 | 14 | NA | TGTGCCAGCAGCCAACGAGGGACAGCCTACGAGCAGTACTTC | CASSQRGTAYEQYF
NA | TRBJ2-7 | TRBV27 | 13 | NA | TGTGCCAGCAGTTTATCCCCAGCGGACGAGCAGTACTTC | CASSLSPADEQYF
NA | TRBJ1-1 | TRBV14 | 13 | NA | TGTGCCAGCAGCCAAGGGGCCGCAAGGGAAGCTTTCTTT | CASSQGAAREAFF
NA | TRBJ2-7 | TRBV10-3 | 12 | NA | TGTGCCATCAGTGAGAACCGGGACCGAAAGTACTTC | CAISENRDRKYF
NA | TRBJ2-1 | TRBV29-1 | 13 | many | TGCAGCGTTGGGGGACAGCCGGGGGATGAGCAGTTCTTC | CSVGGQPGDEQFF
NA | TRBJ2-1 | TRBV5-6 | 13 | NA | TGTGCCAGCAGCTTGTGGGGGCGGGATGAGCAGTTCTTC | CASSLWGRDEQFF
NA | TRBJ2-1 | TRBV20-1 | 11 | few | TGCAGGCCAAGAACAGGGTCCGTCGAGTTCTTC | CRPRTGSVEFF
NA | TRBJ2-1 | TRBV20-1 | 14 | few | TGCAGTGCTAGAGATAAAAGCTCCTACAATGAGCAGTTCTTC | CSARDKSSYNEQFF
NA | TRBJ2-1 | TRBV4-1 | 14 | many | TGCGCCAGCAGCCAAGAGCCACTTTACAATGAGCAGTTCTTC | CASSQEPLYNEQFF
NA | TRBJ2-7 | TRBV29-1 | 13 | many | TGCAGCGTTGAAAGCCCCGACTCCTACGAGCAGTACTTC | CSVESPDSYEQYF
NA | TRBJ2-2 | TRBV29-1 | 13 | NA | TGCAGCGTTGAAGGAACCGCGGCCGGGGAGCTGTTTTTT | CSVEGTAAGELFF
NA | TRBJ1-1 | TRBV20-1 | 14 | NA | TGCAGTGCTAGACCGATTGACGGACGATGGGAAGCTTTCTTT | CSARPIDGRWEAFF
TRBD2 | TRBJ2-3 | TRBV9 | 17 | NA | TGTGCCAGCAGCCCACGAGGGACTAGCGGGAGGGCAGATACGCAGTATTTT | CASSPRGTSGRADTQYF
TRBD2 | TRBJ2-1 | TRBV6-1 | 15 | NA | TGTGCCAGCAGCCCGGCGGGGGAATCCTACAATGAGCAGTTCTTC | CASSPAGESYNEQFF
NA | TRBJ2-2 | TRBV20-1 | 13 | few | TGCAGTGCTAGAACCTGGGACACCGGGGAGCTGTTTTTT | CSARTWDTGELFF
NA | TRBJ2-5 | TRBV7-2 | 12 | NA | TGTGCCAGCAGCTCATACCCGGACCCCCGGTACTTC | CASSSYPDPRYF
NA | TRBJ2-1 | TRBV29-1 | 9 | many | TGCAGCGTTAGGAATGAGCAGTTCTTC | CSVRNEQFF
TRBD2 | TRBJ2-7 | TRBV4-2 | 16 | NA | TGTGCCAGCAGCCAAGCCCTTGGGACTAGCGGGAACGAGCAGTACTTC | CASSQALGTSGNEQYF
NA | TRBJ2-2 | TRBV6-5 | 15 | NA | TGTGCCAGCAGTTATAGCTGGGCCAACACCGGGGAGCTGTTTTTT | CASSYSWANTGELFF
NA | TRBJ2-3 | TRBV28 | 16 | NA | TGTGCCAGCAGTCCCTACGACCCCTTGGGGGCAGATACGCAGTATTTT | CASSPYDPLGADTQYF
NA | TRBJ2-7 | TRBV6-2/TRBV6-3 | 13 | few | TGTGCCAGCATGCGGGACAAGTCCTACGAGCAGTACTTC | CASMRDKSYEQYF
NA | TRBJ2-7 | TRBV27 | 14 | NA | TGTGCCAGCAGTACCCGGGACATTCCCTACGAGCAGTACTTC | CASSTRDIPYEQYF
NA | TRBJ2-3 | TRBV24-1 | 14 | few | TGTGCCACCAGTGATTTGGGCCAGGGAGATACGCAGTATTTT | CATSDLGQGDTQYF
NA | TRBJ2-3 | TRBV15 | 14 | NA | TGTGCCACCAGCAGAGGGACAGACACAGATACGCAGTATTTT | CATSRGTDTDTQYF
TRBD1 | TRBJ2-7 | TRBV20-1 | 15 | few | TGCAGTGCCCTACCCTTGGACAGGCGTTCCTACGAGCAGTACTTC | CSALPLDRRSYEQYF
TRBD2 | TRBJ2-1 | TRBV4-3 | 13 | NA | TGCGCCAGCAGCCAAGATCTGCGGGGGGGCAAGTTCTTC | CASSQDLRGGKFF
TRBD2 | TRBJ2-1 | TRBV6-1 | 14 | many | TGTGCCAGCAGTAGCGGGAGGTCCTACAATGAGCAGTTCTTC | CASSSGRSYNEQFF
NA | TRBJ2-7 | TRBV5-1 | 14 | few | TGCGCCAGCACCATTGACAGAACCCCCGGGGAGCAGTACTTC | CASTIDRTPGEQYF
NA | TRBJ2-1 | TRBV20-1 | 12 | NA | TGCAGTGCCAACCAACGTAACAATGAGCAGTTCTTC | CSANQRNNEQFF
TRBD1 | TRBJ2-3 | TRBV20-1 | 14 | NA | TGCAGTGCTCCCGGACAGGGCAGGGCGGATACGCAGTATTTT | CSAPGQGRADTQYF
TRBD1 | TRBJ1-1 | TRBV2 | 15 | few | TGTGCCAGCAGTGAATCCAGGGGGAGGAACACTGAAGCTTTCTTT | CASSESRGRNTEAFF
NA | TRBJ1-3 | TRBV5-6 | 19 | many | TGTGCCAGCAGCTTGATGGGTAGGAGGCCGACCAACTCTGGAAACACCATATATTTT | CASSLMGRRPTNSGNTIYF
TRBD1 | TRBJ1-3 | TRBV12-3/TRBV12-4 | 14 | many | TGTGCCAGCAGTTTCGGGACAGATAGAAACACCATATATTTT | CASSFGTDRNTIYF
NA | TRBJ1-2 | TRBV6-1 | 15 | few | TGTGCCAGCAGGCCGATACAGGGCCTTAACTATGGCTACACCTTC | CASRPIQGLNYGYTF
NA | TRBJ1-2 | TRBV12-3/TRBV12-4 | 13 | NA | TGTGCCAGCAGTTTAGCGCGGGGGCAGGGCTACACCTTC | CASSLARGQGYTF
TRBD2 | TRBJ2-7 | TRBV4-3 | 18 | few | TGCGCCAGCAGCCTACAACTAGGGGGACTAGCGGGAGTATACGAGCAGTACTTC | CASSLQLGGLAGVYEQYF
TRBD2 | TRBJ2-3 | TRBV9 | 16 | many | TGTGCCAGCAGCCTGAACCCTAGCGGGATCACAGATACGCAGTATTTT | CASSLNPSGITDTQYF
TRBD2 | TRBJ2-7 | TRBV3-1 | 16 | few | TGTGCCAGCAGTCCGAAGGGGGGACTAGCGGGCTACGAGCAGTACTTC | CASSPKGGLAGYEQYF
NA | TRBJ2-3 | TRBV5-1 | 13 | NA | TGCGCCAGCAGGCCGGGGGCCTCAGATACGCAGTATTTT | CASRPGASDTQYF
NA | TRBJ2-1 | TRBV7-2 | 13 | many | TGTGCCAGCAATATTGGAGGCTTAAATGAGCAGTTCTTC | CASNIGGLNEQFF
NA | TRBJ1-4 | TRBV5-4 | 16 | NA | TGTGCCAGCAGCTTTGGGGGGGGCGCCGCTAATGAAAAACTGTTTTTT | CASSFGGGAANEKLFF
TRBD1 | TRBJ2-2 | TRBV7-2 | 14 | many | TGTGCCAGCAGCCGCCGACAGGGTGTCGCGGAGCTGTTTTTT | CASSRRQGVAELFF
TRBD2 | TRBJ2-1 | TRBV20-1 | 16 | NA | TGCAGTGCTAGAGAGGAGGGCGGGAGTTCATACAATGAGCAGTTCTTC | CSAREEGGSSYNEQFF
NA | TRBJ2-7 | TRBV20-1 | 10 | few | TGCAGTGCTAGAATATACGAGCAGTACTTC | CSARIYEQYF
NA | TRBJ1-4 | TRBV12-3/TRBV12-4 | 15 | medium-sized | TGTGCCAGCAGTTTCATCGACCTAAGCAGTGAAAAACTGTTTTTT | CASSFIDLSSEKLFF
NA | TRBJ2-5 | TRBV7-2 | 15 | NA | TGTGCCAGCAGCTTAGATACTGCCACCCGGGAGACCCAGTACTTC | CASSLDTATRETQYF